This T cell receptor beta chain stems from a study of CXCR3-negative and CXCR3-positive naive CD8 T cells. General study findings and limits: For naive cells, CXCR3-negative and CXCR3-positive subsets had similar TRBV-TRBJ usage; for memory cells, usage differed. Much lower diversity was found in memory CD8+ cells, while both naive subsets had comparably high diversity.

The germline V gene encodes CDR1 SGHRS and CDR2 YFSETQ. This CDR3 is built from 15 residues. 300,000 cells per CD8+ T cell subset were flow-sorted in triplicate. The TRB libraries of cDNA were built by UMI-labeled 5' RACE. TCRdb reprocessed the 5' RACE reads and stores each CDR3 protein as one record, lacking DNA. The sample holds about 7,500 distinct CDR3 sequences. Comment on this clonotype: The antigen is not known.

The sequenced material came from naive CXCR3- CD8+ T cells from blood. Subset described: CD45RO-CCR7+CD27+CD95- naive CD8+ T cells lacking CXCR3 (TNR3-). This chain connects TRBV5-1 to TRBJ2-1; there is no DNA to check the TCRdb D call of TRBD1. The origin of this receptor is a human donor in good health. Some clones in this sample may be carry-over from other donors' samples. The CDR3 protein is CASSAGQSVYNEQFF.